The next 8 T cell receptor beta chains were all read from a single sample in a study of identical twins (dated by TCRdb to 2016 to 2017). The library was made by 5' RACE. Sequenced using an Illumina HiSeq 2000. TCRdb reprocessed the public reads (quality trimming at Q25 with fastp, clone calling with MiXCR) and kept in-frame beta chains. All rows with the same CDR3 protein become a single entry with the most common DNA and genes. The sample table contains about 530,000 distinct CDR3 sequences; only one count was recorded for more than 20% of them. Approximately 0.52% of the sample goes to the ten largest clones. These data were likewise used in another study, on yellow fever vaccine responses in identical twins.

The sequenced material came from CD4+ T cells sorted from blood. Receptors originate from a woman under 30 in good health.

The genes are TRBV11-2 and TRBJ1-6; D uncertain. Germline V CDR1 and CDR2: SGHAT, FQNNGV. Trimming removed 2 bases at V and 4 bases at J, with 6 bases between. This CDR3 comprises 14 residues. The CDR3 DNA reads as TGTGCCAGCAGCTTACAGATATATAATTCACCCCTCCACTTT. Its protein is CASSLQIYNSPLHF.

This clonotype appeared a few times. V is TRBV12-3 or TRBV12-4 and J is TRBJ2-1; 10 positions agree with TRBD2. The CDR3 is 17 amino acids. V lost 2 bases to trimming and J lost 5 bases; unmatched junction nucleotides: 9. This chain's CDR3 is CASSLKRGGTLDNEQFF. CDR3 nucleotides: TGTGCCAGCAGTTTAAAGCGGGGGGGTACTCTTGACAATGAGCAGTTCTTC.

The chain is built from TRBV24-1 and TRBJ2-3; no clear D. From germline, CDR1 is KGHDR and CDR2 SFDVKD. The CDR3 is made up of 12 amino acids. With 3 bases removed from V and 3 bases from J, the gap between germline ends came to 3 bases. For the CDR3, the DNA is TGTGCCACCAGTGATGATACAGATACGCAGTATTTT. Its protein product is CATSDDTDTQYF.

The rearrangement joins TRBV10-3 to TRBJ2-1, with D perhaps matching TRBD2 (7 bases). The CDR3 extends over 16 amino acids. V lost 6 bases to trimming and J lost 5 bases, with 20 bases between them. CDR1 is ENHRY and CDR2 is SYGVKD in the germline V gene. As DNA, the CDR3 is TGTGCCATCAGCCCCCGGGGGGCAGGGGACCACAATGAGCAGTTCTTC. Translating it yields CAISPRGAGDHNEQFF.

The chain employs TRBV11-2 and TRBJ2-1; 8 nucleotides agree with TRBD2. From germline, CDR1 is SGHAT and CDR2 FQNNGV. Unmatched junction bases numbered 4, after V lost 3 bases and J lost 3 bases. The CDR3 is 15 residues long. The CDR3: CASSLEAGVYNEQFF. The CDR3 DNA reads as TGTGCCAGCAGCTTGGAAGCGGGAGTCTACAATGAGCAGTTCTTC.

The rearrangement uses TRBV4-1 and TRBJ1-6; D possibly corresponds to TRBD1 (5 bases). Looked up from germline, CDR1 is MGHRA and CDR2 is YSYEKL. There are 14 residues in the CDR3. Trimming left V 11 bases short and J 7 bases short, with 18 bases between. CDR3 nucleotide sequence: TGCGCCGGAGAGCTCAGGGTAGACAATTCACCCCTCCACTTT. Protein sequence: CAGELRVDNSPLHF.

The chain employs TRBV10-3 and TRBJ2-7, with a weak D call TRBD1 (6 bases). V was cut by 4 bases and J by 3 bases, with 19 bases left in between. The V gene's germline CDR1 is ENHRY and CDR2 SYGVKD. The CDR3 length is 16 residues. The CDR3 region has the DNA TGTGCCATCAGTGTTGGGGGACACCCTTTCCTCTACGAGCAGTACTTC. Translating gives CAISVGGHPFLYEQYF.

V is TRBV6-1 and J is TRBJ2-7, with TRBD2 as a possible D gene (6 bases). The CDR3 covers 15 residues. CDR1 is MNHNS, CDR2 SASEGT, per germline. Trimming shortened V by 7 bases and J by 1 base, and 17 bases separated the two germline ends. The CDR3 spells CASTTRSRGSYEQYF. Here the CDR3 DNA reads TGTGCCAGCACCACGCGGTCCCGGGGGTCCTACGAGCAGTACTTC.